The entry that follows covers one T cell receptor beta chain sequence. This sample is drawn from a study of blood T cell repertoires in COVID-19. Background on the study: There were acute and convalescent COVID-19 samples, and they came from the United States, Italy and Spain. T cells, B-cell-depleted T cells, or PBMCs provided the cDNA or gDNA that served as material.

Original analysis: Reference gene primer amplification gave estimated nucleated cell counts. Profiled with immunoSEQ multiplex PCR; TCRdb holds only in-frame clones, not every one. V and J calls and clone size follow that table, whereas D and trimming were derived from the DNA. Among some 83,000 clones, about nine tenths were seen once, and the ten largest hold approximately 0.5%. Germline V gives CDR1 LNHDA, CDR2 SQIVND (reference sequence). The CDR3 runs 17 residues. Unmatched junction bases numbered 13, after V lost 3 bases and J lost 9 bases. The V gene is TRBV19, the J gene TRBJ1-6; 8 nucleotides match TRBD1. Sequencing was performed on peripheral blood. The sequence was obtained from a man aged 55-75 years with acute or convalescent COVID-19. The CDR3 region is CASSIEHGQGGGSPLHF. The CDR3, as DNA: TGTGCCAGTAGTATTGAGCACGGACAGGGTGGGGGTTCACCCCTCCACTTT.